The rows below give T cell receptor beta chains drawn from one sample of a study of PD-L1 blockade in urothelial cancer. The assay was immunoSEQ multiplex PCR, and TCRdb's table has in-frame clones only and misses some. The sample yields 45,000 to 50,000 clones, 82% seen once. The sample was PBMCs, taken around atezolizumab (anti-PD-L1) treatment. These receptors all come from a man aged 45-60 years with urothelial cancer. Both conserved end residues are part of each CDR3. Fields, in order: clone size, V gene, CDR3 length, J gene, D gene, CDR3 DNA, CDR3 protein. The D gene is left open where the match is weak. The listing skips clone size in some rows; elsewhere it reads once, few, many or a size class.

>.|TRBV5-8|15|TRBJ1-6|TRBD1
TGTGCCAGCAGCTTGGGACAGGGGGCCAATTCACCCCTCCACTTT
CASSLGQGANSPLHF
>.|TRBV9|14|TRBJ2-5|TRBD2
TGTGCCAGCAGCGTTGCGGGGGGACAAGAGACCCAGTACTTC
CASSVAGGQETQYF
>.|TRBV2|15|TRBJ2-5|TRBD1
TGTGCCAGCAGAGCTCAGGGGGTTATTTCAGAGACCCAGTACTTC
CASRAQGVISETQYF
>.|TRBV11-2|16|TRBJ1-6|TRBD1
TGTGCCAGCAGCACCCTTCGGGGAAGGGGGCAGTCACCCCTCCACTTT
CASSTLRGRGQSPLHF
>.|TRBV30|15|TRBJ2-1|.
TGTGCCTGGAGTCAAGCCGGACTCACCGGGAATGAGCAGTTCTTC
CAWSQAGLTGNEQFF
>.|TRBV10-3|15|TRBJ1-5|TRBD1
TGTGCCATCAGTGAGGAGGGACAGGGGAGTCAGCCCCAGCATTTT
CAISEEGQGSQPQHF
>once|TRBV19|16|TRBJ2-7|.
TGTGCCAGTAGTATCCAGTCGGGGGGCTCCCTCTACGAGCAGTACTTC
CASSIQSGGSLYEQYF
>.|TRBV6-1|13|TRBJ1-2|TRBD1
TGTGCCGCTGGGACAGCACCCTACTATGGCTACACCTTC
CAAGTAPYYGYTF
>few|TRBV10-3|11|TRBJ2-1|.
TGTGCCATCAGTGACGTCAATGAGCAGTTCTTC
CAISDVNEQFF
>.|TRBV2|14|TRBJ2-2|TRBD1
TGTGCCAGCAGACCCACAGGGGGGCCCGGGGAGCTGTTTTTT
CASRPTGGPGELFF
>.|TRBV7-2|17|TRBJ2-3|.
TGTGCCAGCAGCTTAGATTCCAGCCGTGGAGGCACAGATACGCAGTATTTT
CASSLDSSRGGTDTQYF
>.|TRBV19|18|TRBJ2-1|.
TGTGCCAGTAGTATAGATCCCCCTGCGGGGACCCGCAGGAATGAGCAGTTCTTC
CASSIDPPAGTRRNEQFF
>once|TRBV7-9|15|TRBJ1-4|.
TGTGCCAGCAGCTTATTACAGGGATCTAATGAAAAACTGTTTTTT
CASSLLQGSNEKLFF
>few|TRBV5-1|14|TRBJ1-4|.
TGCGCCAGCAGCTTGGACGGAACTAATGAAAAACTGTTTTTT
CASSLDGTNEKLFF
>.|TRBV5-4|15|TRBJ1-6|TRBD1
TGTGCCAGCAGCATACAAGGGACAGCCAATTCACCCCTCCACTTT
CASSIQGTANSPLHF
>.|TRBV7-7|15|TRBJ2-7|TRBD2
TGTGCTAGCAGCCCGGGACTAGCGGGAGGGTACGAGCAGTACTTC
CASSPGLAGGYEQYF
>once|TRBV13|15|TRBJ2-3|.
TGTGCCAGCAGCCGGAGAGGGACTGGCACAGATACGCAGTATTTT
CASSRRGTGTDTQYF
>once|TRBV11-2|13|TRBJ2-2|.
TGTGCCAGCAGCTTAGTCTACGGCGGGGAGCTGTTTTTT
CASSLVYGGELFF